These T cell receptor beta chains were read from a single sample in a study of cytomegalovirus exposure and HLA in healthy donors. Profiling relied on immunoSEQ multiplex PCR, and the TCRdb table lists in-frame clones only, not all of them. The sample data list 60,000 to 65,000 clones. What was sequenced was PBMCs. These receptors were obtained from a man aged 25 to 40 in good health and CMV-seropositive. Each CDR3 is given with its conserved first and last residue. D genes are given only for firm matches.

d_call	v_call	j_call	cdr3_nt	cdr3_aa
.	TRBV6-1	TRBJ1-4	TGTGCCAGCAGTGATGGGACAAGTGAAAAACTGTTTTTT	CASSDGTSEKLFF
.	TRBV29-1	TRBJ2-2	TGCAGCGTTGAGTGGCGCCGGGCCGGGGAGCTGTTTTTT	CSVEWRRAGELFF
.	TRBV11-3	TRBJ2-5	TGTGCCAGCAGCTTATACAGGGGAGGAAGAGAGACCCAGTACTTC	CASSLYRGGRETQYF
.	TRBV11-3	TRBJ2-7	TGTGCCAGCAGCTTAGGTGGCAGAACCTACGAGCAGTACTTC	CASSLGGRTYEQYF
TRBD2	TRBV6-1	TRBJ2-5	TGTGCCAGCAGTGAACTAGCGGGGGACCAAGAGACCCAGTACTTC	CASSELAGDQETQYF
.	TRBV6-1	TRBJ1-1	TGTGCCAGCAGGCACAGAGAAAACACTGAAGCTTTCTTT	CASRHRENTEAFF
.	TRBV6-1	TRBJ1-5	TGTGCCAGCAGCTCTACCTATAGCAATCAGCCCCAGCATTTT	CASSSTYSNQPQHF
TRBD1	TRBV10-3	TRBJ1-4	TGTGCCATCAGTCGGACCGGACAGGGGGCTAAAAATGAAAAACTGTTTTTT	CAISRTGQGAKNEKLFF
.	TRBV7-9	TRBJ1-5	TGTGCCAGCAGCGTCGACGGTAGCGATCAGCCCCAGCATTTT	CASSVDGSDQPQHF
.	TRBV5-6	TRBJ1-2	TGTGCCAGCAGCTACCGGGGGGGGTCGGGGTATGGCTACACCTTC	CASSYRGGSGYGYTF
TRBD2	TRBV28	TRBJ2-1	TGTGCCAGCAGTCTAGGACTAGCGGTTGAGGTTGAGCAGTTCTTC	CASSLGLAVEVEQFF
.	TRBV30	TRBJ1-4	TGTGCCTCAACAGGGTCGACTAATGAAAAACTGTTTTTT	CASTGSTNEKLFF
.	TRBV10-3	TRBJ2-1	TGTGCCATCAGTGTTGAGGTTTTCTCCTACAATGAGCAGTTCTTC	CAISVEVFSYNEQFF
.	TRBV5-6	TRBJ1-5	TGTGCCAGCAGCTTGGTTGCAGGGGGCAATCAGCCCCAGCATTTT	CASSLVAGGNQPQHF
.	TRBV18	TRBJ1-1	TGTGCCAGCTCATCCAACCTAGAGAACACTGAAGCTTTCTTT	CASSSNLENTEAFF
.	TRBV11-3	TRBJ2-2	TGTGCCAGCAGCTCAGGGGGAGGCGGGGAGCTGTTTTTT	CASSSGGGGELFF
TRBD1	TRBV19	TRBJ1-5	TGTGCCAGTAGTATGTGGACAGGGGGTGTGCAGCCCCAGCATTTT	CASSMWTGGVQPQHF
TRBD2	TRBV10-3	TRBJ2-5	TGTGCCATCAATGTCGGGGGGATCCAAGAGACCCAGTACTTC	CAINVGGIQETQYF
.	TRBV6-6	TRBJ2-5	TGTGCCAGCAGTTACCTCAGCAGGCAAGAGACCCAGTACTTC	CASSYLSRQETQYF
.	TRBV27	TRBJ2-2	TGTGCCAGCAGTTTGCGGGGCGACGGGGAGCTGTTTTTT	CASSLRGDGELFF
TRBD2	TRBV19	TRBJ2-1	TGTGCCAGTAGTATGGCTAGCGGGAGAGCTGAGCAGTTCTTC	CASSMASGRAEQFF
.	TRBV2	TRBJ2-1	TGTGCCAGCAGTGAGATAGAGCGCCGATACAATGAGCAGTTCTTC	CASSEIERRYNEQFF
TRBD2	TRBV28	TRBJ2-7	TGTGCCAGCAGAGCCCGGGCCCTAGCGGGCAGGGCCTACGAGCAGTACTTC	CASRARALAGRAYEQYF
TRBD1	TRBV7-8	TRBJ1-2	TGTGCCAGCAGCTTAGTACGGACAGGGCCTTCGCCCAACTATGGCTACACCTTC	CASSLVRTGPSPNYGYTF
TRBD2	TRBV19	TRBJ2-7	TGTGCCAGTAGTATGGGGACTAGCGGAATGGGTGCCTACGAGCAGTACTTC	CASSMGTSGMGAYEQYF
TRBD1	TRBV7-9	TRBJ2-3	TGTGCCAGCAGCTCCGGGACAGCTCTCACAGATACGCAGTATTTT	CASSSGTALTDTQYF
TRBD2	TRBV15	TRBJ2-1	TGTGCCACCAGCAGAGGGGGAGGGCTAGCGGGGGAGAATGAGCAGTTCTTC	CATSRGGGLAGENEQFF
.	TRBV9	TRBJ2-1	TGTGCCAGCAGCGTAGATCAGGGGTACAATGAGCAGTTCTTC	CASSVDQGYNEQFF
.	TRBV4-2	TRBJ2-7	TGTGCCAGCAGCCAAGATAAAAGCCACGAGCAGTACTTC	CASSQDKSHEQYF
TRBD2	TRBV6-5	TRBJ2-5	TGTGCCAGCAGTTACGCCGGGGGGGATCAAGAGACCCAGTACTTC	CASSYAGGDQETQYF
TRBD1	TRBV19	TRBJ2-1	TGTGCCAGTAGTAGGACAGGGTTTTTTGATGAGCAGTTCTTC	CASSRTGFFDEQFF
TRBD1	TRBV30	TRBJ1-1	TGTGCCTGGAGTCCCAGGGGGATGAACACTGAAGATTTCTTT	CAWSPRGMNTEDFF
TRBD1	TRBV19	TRBJ1-2	TGTGCCAGTAGAGACCGGACAGGGTCGGGCTATGGCTACACCTTC	CASRDRTGSGYGYTF
TRBD2	TRBV7-9	TRBJ2-7	TGTGCCAGCAGCTTACTAAGCGGGAGAGGTTATCGGGAGCAGTACTTC	CASSLLSGRGYREQYF
.	TRBV5-1	TRBJ2-7	TGCGCCAGCAGCGAGTGGACGGGGGCCTACGAGCAGTACTTC	CASSEWTGAYEQYF
.	TRBV4-2	TRBJ1-5	TGTGCCAGCAGGCAAACCCAGGGGAATAGCAATCAGCCCCAGCATTTT	CASRQTQGNSNQPQHF
.	TRBV19	TRBJ2-7	TGTGCCAGTAGTATTGGTCTTGGAGCAGCGAAGGCCTACGAGCAGTACTTC	CASSIGLGAAKAYEQYF
.	TRBV7-9	TRBJ1-6	TGTGCCAGCAGCTTATTTATTCGGCAGGGAGGTTCACCCCTCCACTTT	CASSLFIRQGGSPLHF
.	TRBV5-8	TRBJ2-3	TGTGCCAGCCTTTTACCGGGTCGGGGCACAGATACGCAGTATTTT	CASLLPGRGTDTQYF
.	TRBV4-2	TRBJ1-6	TGTGCCAGCAGCCAAGTGAAGGGGACAAAGAATTCACCCCTCCACTTT	CASSQVKGTKNSPLHF
.	TRBV6-6	TRBJ1-5	TGTGCCAGCAGGGAAGGGGGGGAACAGCCCCAGCATTTT	CASREGGEQPQHF
TRBD1	TRBV27	TRBJ2-7	TGTGCCAGCAGTCTGACAGGGGCCATCTACGAGCAGTACTTC	CASSLTGAIYEQYF
.	TRBV5-1	TRBJ1-1	TGCGCCAGCAGCTTGTTGGCTGAGAACACTGAAGCTTTCTTT	CASSLLAENTEAFF
.	TRBV7-2	TRBJ2-6	TGTGCCAGCAGCTTACTTTTTTCTGGGGCCAACGTCCTGACTTTC	CASSLLFSGANVLTF